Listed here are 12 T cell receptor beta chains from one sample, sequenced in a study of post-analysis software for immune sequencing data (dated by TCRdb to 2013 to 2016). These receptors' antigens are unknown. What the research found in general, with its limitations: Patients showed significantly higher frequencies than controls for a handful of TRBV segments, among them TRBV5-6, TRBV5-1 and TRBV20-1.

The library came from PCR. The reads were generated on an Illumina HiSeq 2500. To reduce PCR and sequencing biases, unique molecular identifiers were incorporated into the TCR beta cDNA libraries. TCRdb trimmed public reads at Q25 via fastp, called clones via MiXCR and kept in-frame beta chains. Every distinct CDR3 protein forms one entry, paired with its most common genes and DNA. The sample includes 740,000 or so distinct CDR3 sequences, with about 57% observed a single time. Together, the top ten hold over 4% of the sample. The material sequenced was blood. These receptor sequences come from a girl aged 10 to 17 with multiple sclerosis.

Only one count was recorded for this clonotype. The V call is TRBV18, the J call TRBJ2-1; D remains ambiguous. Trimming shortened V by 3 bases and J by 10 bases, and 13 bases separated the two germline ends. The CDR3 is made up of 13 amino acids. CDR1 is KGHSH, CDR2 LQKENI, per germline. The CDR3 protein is CASSPKGMKEQFF. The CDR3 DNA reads TGTGCCAGCTCACCCAAGGGAATGAAGGAGCAGTTCTTC.

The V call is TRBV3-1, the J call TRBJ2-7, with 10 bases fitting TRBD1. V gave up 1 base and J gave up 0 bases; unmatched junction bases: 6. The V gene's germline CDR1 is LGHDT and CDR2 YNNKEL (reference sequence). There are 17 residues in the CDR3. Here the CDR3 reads CASSQGPGQGPSYEQYF. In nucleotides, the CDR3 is TGTGCCAGCAGCCAAGGCCCGGGACAGGGGCCCTCCTACGAGCAGTACTTC.

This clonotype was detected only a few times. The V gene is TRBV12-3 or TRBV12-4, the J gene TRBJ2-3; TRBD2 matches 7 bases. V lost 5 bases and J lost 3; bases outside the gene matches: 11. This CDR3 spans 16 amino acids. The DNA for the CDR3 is TGTGCCAGCAGTCCCAAACCAGCGGGAAGGACAGATACGCAGTATTTT. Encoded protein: CASSPKPAGRTDTQYF.

The CDR3 DNA sequence: TGCGCCAGCAACCCGGACCGGTTGTATCGCTACACCTTC. Its protein product is CASNPDRLYRYTF. This chain connects TRBV5-1 to TRBJ1-2; D not resolved. In germline, CDR1 is SGHRS, CDR2 YFSETQ. V shed 6 bases and J shed 9 bases, with 18 bases lying between them. The CDR3 is 13 amino acids.

The CDR3: CASSRPDIPDYGYTF. As DNA, the CDR3 is TGTGCCAGCAGCCGACCGGACATCCCGGACTATGGCTACACCTTC. J is TRBJ1-2 and V is TRBV7-9, with a tentative D call TRBD1 (5 bases). The CDR3 covers 15 residues. Germline-derived CDR1 and CDR2 are SEHNR and FQNEAQ (reference sequence). Trimming stripped 5 bases from V and 3 bases from J, with 16 bases between.

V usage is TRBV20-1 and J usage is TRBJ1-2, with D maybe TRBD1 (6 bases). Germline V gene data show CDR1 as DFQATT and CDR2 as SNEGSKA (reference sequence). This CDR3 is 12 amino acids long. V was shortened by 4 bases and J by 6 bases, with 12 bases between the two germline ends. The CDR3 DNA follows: TGCAGTGCTATAAGGAGGGGGGATGGCTACACCTTC. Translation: CSAIRRGDGYTF.

CDR3 protein: CASGLVRDGELAKNIQYF. Here the CDR3 DNA reads TGTGCTAGTGGTTTGGTCCGGGACGGAGAACTAGCCAAAAACATTCAGTACTTC. V gene TRBV12-5 combines with J gene TRBJ2-4; D may be TRBD1 or TRBD2 (5 bases each). V lost 0 bases and J lost 0, with 15 bases in between. CDR1 LGHNT and CDR2 FRNRAP come from the germline V gene. The CDR3 covers 18 residues.

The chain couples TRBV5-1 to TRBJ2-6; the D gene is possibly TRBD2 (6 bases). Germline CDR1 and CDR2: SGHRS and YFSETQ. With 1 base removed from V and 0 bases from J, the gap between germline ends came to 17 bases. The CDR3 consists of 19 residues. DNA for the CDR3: TGCGCCAGCAGCTTGCGCGGGACCCTACCGTTCTCTGGGGCCAACGTCCTGACTTTC. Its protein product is CASSLRGTLPFSGANVLTF. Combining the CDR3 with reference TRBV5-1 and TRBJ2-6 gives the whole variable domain KAGVTQTPRYLIKTRGQQVTLSCSPISGHRSVSWYQQTPGQGLQFLFEYFSETQRNKGNFPGRFSGRQFSNSRSEMNVSTLELGDSALYLCASSLRGTLPFSGANVLTFGAGSRLTVL.

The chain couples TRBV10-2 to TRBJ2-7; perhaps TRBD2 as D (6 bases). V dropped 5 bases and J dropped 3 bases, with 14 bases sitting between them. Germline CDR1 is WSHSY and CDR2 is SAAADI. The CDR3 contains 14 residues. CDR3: CASSPGREYYEQYF. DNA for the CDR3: TGCGCCAGCAGTCCAGGACGGGAGTACTACGAGCAGTACTTC.

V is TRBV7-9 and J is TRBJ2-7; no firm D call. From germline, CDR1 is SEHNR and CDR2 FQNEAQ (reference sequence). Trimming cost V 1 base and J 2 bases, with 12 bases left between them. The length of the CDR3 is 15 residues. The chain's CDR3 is CASSLDPGATYEQYF. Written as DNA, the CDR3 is TGTGCCAGCAGCTTAGATCCGGGTGCAACCTACGAGCAGTACTTC.

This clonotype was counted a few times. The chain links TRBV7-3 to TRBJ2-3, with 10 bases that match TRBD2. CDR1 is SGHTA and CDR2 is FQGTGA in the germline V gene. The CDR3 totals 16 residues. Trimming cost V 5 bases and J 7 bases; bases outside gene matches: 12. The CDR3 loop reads CASSASLAGDGNTQYF. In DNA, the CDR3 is TGTGCCAGCAGCGCGAGCCTAGCGGGGGATGGGAATACGCAGTATTTT.

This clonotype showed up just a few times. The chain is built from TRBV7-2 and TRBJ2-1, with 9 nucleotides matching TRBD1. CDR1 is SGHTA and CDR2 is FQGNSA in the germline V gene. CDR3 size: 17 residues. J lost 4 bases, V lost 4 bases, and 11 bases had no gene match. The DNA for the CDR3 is TGTGCCAGCAGCTCGGACAGGGGAATTGTAGGGTACAATGAGCAGTTCTTC. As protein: CASSSDRGIVGYNEQFF.